This TCR beta chain comes out of a study of T cell responses to AZD1222 COVID-19 vaccine. The method was immunoSEQ multiplex PCR; TCRdb's version includes in-frame clones alone and lacks a portion of them. The sample consists of roughly 99,000 clones, under 95% of them appearing once. The CDR3 totals 15 residues. Trimming removed 4 bases at V and 6 bases at J, with 15 bases between. From germline, CDR1 is MNHEY and CDR2 SVGEGT. This clone was seen many times. The rearrangement uses TRBV6-2 or TRBV6-3 and TRBJ2-2; tentative D call: TRBD2 (6 bases). The sequence came from an adult in good health. Sequencing was performed on peripheral blood, taken on day 0 of AZD1222 vaccination. The DNA of the CDR3 is TGTGCCAGCAGTTTGTTCGGGACTGAATCCGGGGAGCTGTTTTTT. Protein product: CASSLFGTESGELFF.